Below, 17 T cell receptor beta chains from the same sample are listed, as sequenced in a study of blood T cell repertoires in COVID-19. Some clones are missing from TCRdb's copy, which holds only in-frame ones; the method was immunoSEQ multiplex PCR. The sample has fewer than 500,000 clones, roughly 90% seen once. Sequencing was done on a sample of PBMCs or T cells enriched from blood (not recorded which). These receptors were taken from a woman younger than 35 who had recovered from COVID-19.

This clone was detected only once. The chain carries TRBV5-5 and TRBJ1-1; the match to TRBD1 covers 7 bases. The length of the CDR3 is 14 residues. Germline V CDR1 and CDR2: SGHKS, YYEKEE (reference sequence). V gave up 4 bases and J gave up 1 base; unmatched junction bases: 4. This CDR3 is CASSPDRENTEAFF. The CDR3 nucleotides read TGTGCCAGCAGCCCCGACAGGGAGAACACTGAAGCTTTCTTT. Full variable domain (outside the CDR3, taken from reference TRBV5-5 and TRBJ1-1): DAGVTQSPTHLIKTRGQQVTLRCSPISGHKSVSWYQQVLGQGPQFIFQYYEKEERGRGNFPDRFSARQFPNYSSELNVNALLLGDSALYLCASSPDRENTEAFFGQGTRLTVV.

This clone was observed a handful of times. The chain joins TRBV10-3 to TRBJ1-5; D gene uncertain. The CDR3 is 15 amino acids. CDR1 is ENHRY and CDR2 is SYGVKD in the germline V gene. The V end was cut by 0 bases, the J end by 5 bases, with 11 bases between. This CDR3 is CAISESAVKDQPQHF. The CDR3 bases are TGTGCCATCAGTGAGTCGGCAGTTAAAGATCAGCCCCAGCATTTT.

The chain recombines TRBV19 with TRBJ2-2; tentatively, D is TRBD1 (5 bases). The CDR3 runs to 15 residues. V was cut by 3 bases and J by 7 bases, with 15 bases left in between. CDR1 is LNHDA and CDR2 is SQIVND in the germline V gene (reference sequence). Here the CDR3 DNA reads TGTGCCAGTAGTATTCAGGGCCGGGCCGGCGGGGAGCTGTTTTTT. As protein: CASSIQGRAGGELFF.

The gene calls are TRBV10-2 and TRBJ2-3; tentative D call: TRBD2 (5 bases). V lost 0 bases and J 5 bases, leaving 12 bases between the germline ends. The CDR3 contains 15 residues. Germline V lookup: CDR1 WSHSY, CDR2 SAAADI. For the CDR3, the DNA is TGCGCCAGCAGTGAGTCCGAGGGATTGGGAGATACGCAGTATTTT. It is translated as CASSESEGLGDTQYF.

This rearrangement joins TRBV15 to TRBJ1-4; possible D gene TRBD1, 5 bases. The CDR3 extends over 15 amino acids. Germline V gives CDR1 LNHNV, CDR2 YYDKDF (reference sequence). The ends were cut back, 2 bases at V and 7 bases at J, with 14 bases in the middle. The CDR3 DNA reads TGTGCCACCAGCAGAAACAGGTCCCCAACTGAAAAACTGTTTTTT. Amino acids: CATSRNRSPTEKLFF.

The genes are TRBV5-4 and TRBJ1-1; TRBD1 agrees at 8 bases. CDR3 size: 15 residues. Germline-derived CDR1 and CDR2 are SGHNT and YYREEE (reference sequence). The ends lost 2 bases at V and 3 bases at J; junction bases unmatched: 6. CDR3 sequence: CASSFGTGQDTEAFF. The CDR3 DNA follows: TGTGCCAGCAGCTTCGGGACAGGCCAGGACACTGAAGCTTTCTTT.

The CDR3 loop is CASSPVPGGGIGNEQFF. The CDR3 DNA sequence: TGCGCCAGCAGCCCCGTGCCCGGGGGGGGCATAGGTAATGAGCAGTTCTTC. J is TRBJ2-1 and V is TRBV5-1; TRBD2 agrees at 8 bases. Germline lookup yields CDR1 SGHRS and CDR2 YFSETQ. Trimming removed 4 bases from V and 7 bases from J; junction bases left unmatched: 16. The CDR3 contains 17 residues. The full variable domain, its missing parts supplied by reference TRBV5-1 and TRBJ2-1, is KAGVTQTPRYLIKTRGQQVTLSCSPISGHRSVSWYQQTPGQGLQFLFEYFSETQRNKGNFPGRFSGRQFSNSRSEMNVSTLELGDSALYLCASSPVPGGGIGNEQFFGPGTRLTVL.

CDR3 protein: CASSLSGTGGEYNEQFF. Here the CDR3 DNA reads TGTGCCAGCAGTTTGTCTGGGACAGGGGGTGAGTACAATGAGCAGTTCTTC. The chain couples TRBV27 to TRBJ2-1, with TRBD1 identical over 11 bases. The CDR3 covers 17 residues. J lost 4 bases, V lost 3 bases, and 8 bases had no gene match. The V gene's germline CDR1 is MNHEY and CDR2 SMNVEV (reference sequence).

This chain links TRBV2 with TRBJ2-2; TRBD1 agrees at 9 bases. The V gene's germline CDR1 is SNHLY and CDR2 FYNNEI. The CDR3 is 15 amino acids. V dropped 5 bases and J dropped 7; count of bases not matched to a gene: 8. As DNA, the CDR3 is TGTGCCAGCAGTATAAACAGGGGGCTGGGCGGGGAGCTGTTTTTT. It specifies CASSINRGLGGELFF.

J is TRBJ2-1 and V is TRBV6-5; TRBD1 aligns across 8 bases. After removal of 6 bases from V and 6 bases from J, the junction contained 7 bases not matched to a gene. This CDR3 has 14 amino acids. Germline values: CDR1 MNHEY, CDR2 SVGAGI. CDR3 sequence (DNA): TGTGCCAGCAGCCTGGGACAGGCGCGCAATGAGCAGTTCTTC. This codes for CASSLGQARNEQFF.

This CDR3 reads CASSYKQVANEKLFF. CDR3 in DNA: TGTGCCAGCAGTTATAAGCAGGTAGCGAATGAAAAACTGTTTTTT. The chain is built from TRBV6-5 and TRBJ1-4; D gene ambiguous. Germline V gene data show CDR1 as MNHEY and CDR2 as SVGAGI. V shed 3 bases and J shed 5 bases, with 13 bases lying between them. The CDR3 length is 15 residues.

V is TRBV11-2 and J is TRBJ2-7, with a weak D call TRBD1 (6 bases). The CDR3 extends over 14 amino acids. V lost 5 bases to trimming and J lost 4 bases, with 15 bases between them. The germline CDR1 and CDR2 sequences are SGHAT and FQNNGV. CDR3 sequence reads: CASSLRDKFYEQYF. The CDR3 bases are TGTGCCAGCAGCCTCCGGGACAAGTTTTACGAGCAGTACTTC.

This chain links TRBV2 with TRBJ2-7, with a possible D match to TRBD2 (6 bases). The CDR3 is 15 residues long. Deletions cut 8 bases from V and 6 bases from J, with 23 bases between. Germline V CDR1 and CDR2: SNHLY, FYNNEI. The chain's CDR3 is CASVHGTLSGREQYF. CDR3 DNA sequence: TGTGCCAGCGTTCATGGGACTCTTTCGGGCCGCGAGCAGTACTTC.

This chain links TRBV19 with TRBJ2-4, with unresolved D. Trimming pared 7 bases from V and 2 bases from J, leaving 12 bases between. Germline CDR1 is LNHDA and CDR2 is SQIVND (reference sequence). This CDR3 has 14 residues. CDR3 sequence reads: CASKQTPSKNIQYF. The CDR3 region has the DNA TGTGCCAGTAAGCAGACTCCCTCCAAAAACATTCAGTACTTC.

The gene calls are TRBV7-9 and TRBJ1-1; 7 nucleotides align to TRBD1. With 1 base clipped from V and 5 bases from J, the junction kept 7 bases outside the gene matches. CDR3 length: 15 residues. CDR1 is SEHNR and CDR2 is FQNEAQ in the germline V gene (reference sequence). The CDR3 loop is CASSLEAGGRTEAFF. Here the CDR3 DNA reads TGTGCCAGCAGCTTAGAAGCAGGGGGAAGGACTGAAGCTTTCTTT.

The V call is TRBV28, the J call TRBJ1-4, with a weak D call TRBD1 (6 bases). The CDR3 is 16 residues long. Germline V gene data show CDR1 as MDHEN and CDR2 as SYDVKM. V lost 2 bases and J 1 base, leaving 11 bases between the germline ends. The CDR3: CASSLGGGGTNEKLFF. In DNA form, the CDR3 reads TGTGCCAGCAGTTTAGGGGGCGGGGGAACTAATGAAAAACTGTTTTTT. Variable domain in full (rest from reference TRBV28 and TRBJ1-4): DVKVTQSSRYLVKRTGEKVFLECVQDMDHENMFWYRQDPGLGLRLIYFSYDVKMKEKGDIPEGYSVSREKKERFSLILESASTNQTSMYLCASSLGGGGTNEKLFFGSGTQLSVL.

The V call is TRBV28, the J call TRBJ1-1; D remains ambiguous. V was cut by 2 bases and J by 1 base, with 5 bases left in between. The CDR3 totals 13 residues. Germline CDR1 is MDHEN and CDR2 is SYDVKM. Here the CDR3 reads CASSLRGNTEAFF. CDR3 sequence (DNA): TGTGCCAGCAGTTTACGAGGGAACACTGAAGCTTTCTTT.